This T cell receptor beta chain was obtained from a study of siplizumab effects on memory and regulatory T cells. The study's findings and limits: Naive T cells apparently outstripped memory cells in diversity and seemed major alloresponse contributors.

TCR templates, approximately 100,000 per sample, were assayed. Only in-frame clones appear in the TCRdb table, and some are missing; sequencing was by immunoSEQ multiplex PCR. The sample holds some 97,000 clones; 92% are singletons and the top ten take less than 0.85%. A note on this clone: The antigen is not known.

The CDR3 extends over 15 amino acids. CDR1 is LNHNV and CDR2 is YYDKDF in the germline V gene (reference sequence). V lost 0 bases to trimming and J lost 4 bases; unmatched junction nucleotides: 2. The receptor comes from a human donor in good health. Sequenced: Tregs sorted from blood. The rearrangement joins TRBV15 to TRBJ2-1; 8 bases are a match to TRBD2. In nucleotides, the CDR3 is TGTGCCACCAGCAGAGAACTAGCGGTTTACAATGAGCAGTTCTTC. It translates to CATSRELAVYNEQFF. The whole variable domain, filled in from reference TRBV15 and TRBJ2-1, reads DAMVIQNPRYQVTQFGKPVTLSCSQTLNHNVMYWYQQKSSQAPKLLFHYYDKDFNNEADTPDNFQSRRPNTSFCFLDIRSPGLGDTAMYLCATSRELAVYNEQFFGPGTRLTVL.